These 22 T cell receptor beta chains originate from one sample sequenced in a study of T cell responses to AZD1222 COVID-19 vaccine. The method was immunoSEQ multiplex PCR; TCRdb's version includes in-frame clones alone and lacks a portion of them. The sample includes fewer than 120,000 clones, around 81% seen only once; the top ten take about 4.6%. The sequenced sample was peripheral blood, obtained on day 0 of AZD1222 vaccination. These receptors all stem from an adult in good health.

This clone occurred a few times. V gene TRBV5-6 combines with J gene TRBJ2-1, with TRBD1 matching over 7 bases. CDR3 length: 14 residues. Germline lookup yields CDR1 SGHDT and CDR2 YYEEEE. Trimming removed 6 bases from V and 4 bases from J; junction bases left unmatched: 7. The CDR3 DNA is TGTGCCAGCACCGTTGACAGGGTGTACAATGAGCAGTTCTTC. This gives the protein CASTVDRVYNEQFF.

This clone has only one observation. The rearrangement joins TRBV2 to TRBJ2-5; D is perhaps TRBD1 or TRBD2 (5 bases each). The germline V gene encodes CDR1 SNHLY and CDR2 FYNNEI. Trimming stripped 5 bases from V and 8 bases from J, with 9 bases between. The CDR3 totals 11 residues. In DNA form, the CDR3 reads TGTGCCAGCAGTACGAGGGGCACCCAGTACTTC. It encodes CASSTRGTQYF.

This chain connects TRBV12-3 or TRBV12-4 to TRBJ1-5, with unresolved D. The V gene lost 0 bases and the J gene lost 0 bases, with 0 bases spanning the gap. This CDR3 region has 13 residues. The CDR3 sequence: CASSLASNQPQHF. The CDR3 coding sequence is TGTGCCAGCAGTTTAGCTAGCAATCAGCCCCAGCATTTT.

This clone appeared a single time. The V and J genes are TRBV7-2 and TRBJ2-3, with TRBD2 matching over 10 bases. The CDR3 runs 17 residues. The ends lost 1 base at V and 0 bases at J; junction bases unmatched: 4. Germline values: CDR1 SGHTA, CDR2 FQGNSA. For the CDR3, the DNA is TGTGCCAGCAGCTTAGGGGCTAGCGGGAGTAGCACAGATACGCAGTATTTT. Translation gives CASSLGASGSSTDTQYF.

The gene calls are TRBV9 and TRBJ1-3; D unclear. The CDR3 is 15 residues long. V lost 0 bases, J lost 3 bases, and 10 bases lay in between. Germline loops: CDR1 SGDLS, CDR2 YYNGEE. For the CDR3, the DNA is TGTGCCAGCAGCGTAGCAGGTATTGGTGGAAACACCATATATTTT. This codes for CASSVAGIGGNTIYF.

Here the CDR3 DNA reads TGTGCCAGCAGTTCAACGGACAGGGTGGGCACTGAAGCTTTCTTT. Amino acids: CASSSTDRVGTEAFF. The genes are TRBV7-6 and TRBJ1-1; 8 nucleotides agree with TRBD1. CDR1 is SGHVS and CDR2 is FNYEAQ in the germline V gene. The CDR3 consists of 15 residues. The ends lost 6 bases at V and 4 bases at J; junction bases unmatched: 10.

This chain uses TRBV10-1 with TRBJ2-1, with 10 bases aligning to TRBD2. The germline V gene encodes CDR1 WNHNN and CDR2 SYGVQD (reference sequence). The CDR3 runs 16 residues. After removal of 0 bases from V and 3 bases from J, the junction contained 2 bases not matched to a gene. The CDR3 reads CASSESRTSGYNEQFF. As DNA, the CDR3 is TGCGCCAGCAGTGAGTCTCGGACTAGCGGCTACAATGAGCAGTTCTTC.

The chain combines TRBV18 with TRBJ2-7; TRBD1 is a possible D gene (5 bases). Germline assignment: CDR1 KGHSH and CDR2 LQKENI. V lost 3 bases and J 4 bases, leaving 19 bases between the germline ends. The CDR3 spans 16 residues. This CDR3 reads CASSPLRHTGKYEQYF. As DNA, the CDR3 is TGTGCCAGCTCACCGCTTAGACATACAGGAAAATACGAGCAGTACTTC.

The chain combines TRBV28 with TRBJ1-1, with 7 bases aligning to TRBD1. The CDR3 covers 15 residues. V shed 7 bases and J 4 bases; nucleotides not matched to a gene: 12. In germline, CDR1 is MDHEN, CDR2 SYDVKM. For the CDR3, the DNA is TGTGCCAGCACCCACACACAGGGGCTTGTCACTGAAGCTTTCTTT. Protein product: CASTHTQGLVTEAFF.

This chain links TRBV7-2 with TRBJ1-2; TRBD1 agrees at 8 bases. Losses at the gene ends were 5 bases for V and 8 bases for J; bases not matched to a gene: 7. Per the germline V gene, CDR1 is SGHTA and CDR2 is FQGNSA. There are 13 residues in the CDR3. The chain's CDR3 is CASSRQTGVGYTF. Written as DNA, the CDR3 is TGTGCCAGCAGCAGACAGACAGGGGTAGGCTACACCTTC.

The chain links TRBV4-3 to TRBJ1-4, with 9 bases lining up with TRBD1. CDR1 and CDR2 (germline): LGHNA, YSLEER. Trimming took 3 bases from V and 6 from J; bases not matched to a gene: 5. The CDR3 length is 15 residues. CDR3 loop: CASSHQQGADEKLFF. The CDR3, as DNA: TGCGCCAGCAGCCACCAACAGGGGGCCGATGAAAAACTGTTTTTT.

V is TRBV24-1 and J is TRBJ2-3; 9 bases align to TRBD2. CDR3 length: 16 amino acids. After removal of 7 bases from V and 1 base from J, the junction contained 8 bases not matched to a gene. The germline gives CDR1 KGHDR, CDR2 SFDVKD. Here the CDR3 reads CATRDNSGGGTDTQYF. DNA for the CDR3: TGTGCCACCAGGGATAATAGCGGGGGAGGCACAGATACGCAGTATTTT.

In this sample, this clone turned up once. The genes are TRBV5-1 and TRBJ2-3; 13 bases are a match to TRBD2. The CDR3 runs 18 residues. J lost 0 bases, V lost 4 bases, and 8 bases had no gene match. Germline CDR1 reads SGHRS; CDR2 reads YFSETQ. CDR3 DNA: TGCGCCAGCAGCCGTCGGACTAGCGGGGGATCTAGCACAGATACGCAGTATTTT. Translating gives CASSRRTSGGSSTDTQYF.

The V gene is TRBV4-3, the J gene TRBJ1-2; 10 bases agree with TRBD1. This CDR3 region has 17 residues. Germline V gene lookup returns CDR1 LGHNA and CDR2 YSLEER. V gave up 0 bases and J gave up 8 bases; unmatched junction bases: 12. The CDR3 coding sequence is TGCGCCAGCAGCCAAGACCCGAAAGACAGGGGGCGATTGGGCTACACCTTC. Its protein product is CASSQDPKDRGRLGYTF.

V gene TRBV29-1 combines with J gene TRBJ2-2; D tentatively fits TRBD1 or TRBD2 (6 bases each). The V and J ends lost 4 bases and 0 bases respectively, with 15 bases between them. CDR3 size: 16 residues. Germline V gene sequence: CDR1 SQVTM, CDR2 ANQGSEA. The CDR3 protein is CSVVGGLDANTGELFF. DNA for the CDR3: TGCAGCGTTGTCGGGGGCCTAGACGCGAACACCGGGGAGCTGTTTTTT.

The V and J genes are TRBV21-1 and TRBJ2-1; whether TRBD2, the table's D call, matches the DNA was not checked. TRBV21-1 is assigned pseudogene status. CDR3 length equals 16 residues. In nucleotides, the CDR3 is TGTGCCAGCAGCAAACAGCGTCCCCAAGGGAGACATGAGCAGTTCTTC. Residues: CASSKQRPQGRHEQFF.

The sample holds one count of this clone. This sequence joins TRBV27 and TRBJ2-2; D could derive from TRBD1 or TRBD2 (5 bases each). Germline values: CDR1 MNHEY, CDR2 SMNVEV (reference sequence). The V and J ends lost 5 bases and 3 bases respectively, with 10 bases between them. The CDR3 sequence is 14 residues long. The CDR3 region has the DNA TGTGCCAGCAGTGGGACCCGTTACACCGGGGAGCTGTTTTTT. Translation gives CASSGTRYTGELFF.

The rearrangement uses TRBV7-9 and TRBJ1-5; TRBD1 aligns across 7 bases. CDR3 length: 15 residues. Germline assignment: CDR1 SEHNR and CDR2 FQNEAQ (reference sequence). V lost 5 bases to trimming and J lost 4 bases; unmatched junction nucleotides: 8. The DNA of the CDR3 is TGTGCCAGCAGCCAGCAGGGACAGACTAATCAGCCCCAGCATTTT. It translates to CASSQQGQTNQPQHF.

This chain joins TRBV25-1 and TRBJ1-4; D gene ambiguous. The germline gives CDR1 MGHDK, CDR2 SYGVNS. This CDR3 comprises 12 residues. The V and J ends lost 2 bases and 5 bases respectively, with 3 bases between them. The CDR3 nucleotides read TGTGCCAGCAGTGAACGAAATGAAAAACTGTTTTTT. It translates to CASSERNEKLFF.

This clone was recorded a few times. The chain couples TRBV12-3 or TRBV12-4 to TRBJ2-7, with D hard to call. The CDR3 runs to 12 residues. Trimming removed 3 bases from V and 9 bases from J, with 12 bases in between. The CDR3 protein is CASSFRAVGQYF. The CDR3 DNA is TGTGCCAGCAGTTTTCGGGCAGTTGGGCAGTACTTC.

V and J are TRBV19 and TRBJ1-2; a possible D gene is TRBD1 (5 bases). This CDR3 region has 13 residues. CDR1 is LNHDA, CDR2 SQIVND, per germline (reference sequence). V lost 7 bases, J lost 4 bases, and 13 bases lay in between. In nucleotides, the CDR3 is TGTGCCAGTATGGGGACTCCTTCCTATGGCTACACCTTC. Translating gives CASMGTPSYGYTF.

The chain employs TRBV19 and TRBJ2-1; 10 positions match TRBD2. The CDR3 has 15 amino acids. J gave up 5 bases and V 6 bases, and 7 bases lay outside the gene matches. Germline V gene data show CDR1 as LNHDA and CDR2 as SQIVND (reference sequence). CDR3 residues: CASSPRTSGNNEQFF. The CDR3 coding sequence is TGTGCCAGTAGCCCCCGGACTAGCGGAAACAATGAGCAGTTCTTC. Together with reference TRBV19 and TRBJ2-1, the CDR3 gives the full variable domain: DGGITQSPKYLFRKEGQNVTLSCEQNLNHDAMYWYRQDPGQGLRLIYYSQIVNDFQKGDIAEGYSVSREKKESFPLTVTSAQKNPTAFYLCASSPRTSGNNEQFFGPGTRLTVL.